These 28 T cell receptor beta chains were all obtained from the same sample, sequenced in a study of vaccination and CD4 T cells after COVID-19. Time point described: late sampling 161 to 241 days after vaccination in three convalescent patients. Described treatment: roughly 10-day PBMC culture with coronavirus spike peptide pools or control peptides (ViraFEST assay). The Oncomine TCR Beta short-read assay sequenced DNA from cultured CD4+ T cells. TCRdb reprocessed the PCR reads via MiXCR and lists one record per CDR3 protein. The table includes fewer than 30,000 distinct CDR3 sequences, roughly 31% detected once. No antigen has been identified for these receptors. Sequenced here: CD4+ T cells from blood, cultured in vitro, sampled about 7 months after SARS-CoV-2 vaccination. These receptors all stem from a human donor who had recovered from COVID-19.

Comments on this clonotype: Germline is not matched at one junction end, which may reflect a read error. The chain combines TRBV19 with TRBJ2-3; 9 bases align to TRBD1. The CDR3 has 16 residues. CDR1 is LNHDA, CDR2 SQIVND, per germline (reference sequence). Here the CDR3 reads CASSRGRDRDTDMQYF. CDR3 nucleotides: TGTGCCAGTAGCCGGGGCCGGGACAGGGACACAGATATGCAGTATTTT.

This clonotype was observed a handful of times. This chain connects TRBV20-1 to TRBJ1-2; D possibly corresponds to TRBD1 (5 bases). Germline lookup yields CDR1 DFQATT and CDR2 SNEGSKA (reference sequence). The CDR3 loop spans 14 amino acids. V shed 6 bases and J shed 2 bases, with 16 bases lying between them. In DNA form, the CDR3 reads TGCAGTGCCAACCAGGGCCTAGGGAACTATGGCTACACCTTC. Translated: CSANQGLGNYGYTF.

The chain joins TRBV20-1 to TRBJ2-1; D unclear. Germline values: CDR1 DFQATT, CDR2 SNEGSKA (reference sequence). CDR3 length equals 14 residues. V lost 6 bases and J lost 8, with 20 bases in between. The CDR3 spells CSAPKAYYGDEQFF. CDR3 sequence (DNA): TGCAGTGCCCCGAAGGCCTACTATGGCGATGAGCAGTTCTTC.

The chain uses TRBV10-3 and TRBJ2-7; maybe TRBD2 (6 bases). Germline-derived CDR1 and CDR2 are ENHRY and SYGVKD. V was shortened by 0 bases and J by 2 bases, with 11 bases between the two germline ends. This CDR3 has 15 amino acids. Here the CDR3 reads CAISESGGQAYEQYF. The CDR3 nucleotides are TGTGCCATCAGTGAGTCGGGAGGACAAGCCTACGAGCAGTACTTC.

V is TRBV19 and J is TRBJ1-1; the D gene is possibly TRBD1 (5 bases). CDR3 length: 13 residues. Trimming shortened V by 4 bases and J by 1 base, and 7 bases separated the two germline ends. Germline CDR1 LNHDA, CDR2 SQIVND (reference sequence). The CDR3 nucleotides are TGTGCCAGTAGTACCACAGGGAACACTGAAGCTTTCTTT. Translating gives CASSTTGNTEAFF.

V and J are TRBV12-3 or TRBV12-4 and TRBJ1-2; D unclear. CDR3 length equals 13 residues. V was clipped by 7 bases and J by 1 base, with 10 bases between them. CDR3 amino acids: CASTLGINYGYTF. For the CDR3, the DNA is TGTGCCAGCACCCTGGGGATTAACTATGGCTACACCTTC.

Judged by abundance, this clonotype is medium-sized. The junction and the germline gene differ at one end; a read error may be behind it. The chain is built from TRBV15 and TRBJ2-3, with D perhaps TRBD2 (6 bases). Germline assignment: CDR1 LNHNV and CDR2 YYDKDF (reference sequence). The CDR3 consists of 13 residues. Here the CDR3 reads CATSRDRGRDPDF. Written as DNA, the CDR3 is TGTGCCACCAGCAGAGATCGAGGGCGGGACCCGGATTTT.

This clonotype was detected only a few times. The chain employs TRBV15 and TRBJ2-7; D perhaps matches TRBD2 (6 bases). CDR1 is LNHNV, CDR2 YYDKDF, per germline (reference sequence). The CDR3 spans 15 residues. Trimming took off 5 bases at V and 2 bases at J, with 16 bases between the two ends. In nucleotides, the CDR3 is TGTGCCACCAGCCGGGGACTCGAGGCCACCTACGAGCAGTACTTC. This gives the protein CATSRGLEATYEQYF.

This clonotype has only a few counts. The rearrangement joins TRBV7-2 to TRBJ2-7; D is undetermined. Trimming stripped 2 bases from V and 0 bases from J, with 11 bases between. CDR3 length: 15 amino acids. Per the germline V gene, CDR1 is SGHTA and CDR2 is FQGNSA. The CDR3 DNA follows: TGTGCCAGCAGCTTATTTGCCTCATTCTCCTACGAGCAGTACTTC. Its translation is CASSLFASFSYEQYF.

This clonotype came up a few times. The gene calls are TRBV28 and TRBJ2-7; TRBD1 is a possible D gene (6 bases). Looked up from germline, CDR1 is MDHEN and CDR2 is SYDVKM. The CDR3 consists of 13 residues. The V end lost 5 bases, the J end lost 5 bases, and 13 bases lay between the germline ends. The CDR3 loop reads CASSLTGNHEQYF. CDR3 nucleotide sequence: TGTGCCAGCAGTCTTACAGGGAATCACGAGCAGTACTTC.

V usage is TRBV15 and J usage is TRBJ2-5, with 8 bases that match TRBD2. The germline V gene encodes CDR1 LNHNV and CDR2 YYDKDF (reference sequence). The V gene end was trimmed by 4 bases and the J gene end by 1 base; junction bases not matched to a gene: 8. The CDR3 sequence is 16 residues long. This CDR3 is CATSKQLADPQETQYF. CDR3 in DNA: TGTGCCACCAGCAAACAACTAGCGGATCCCCAAGAGACCCAGTACTTC.

The rearrangement joins TRBV6-2 or TRBV6-3 to TRBJ2-1; no firm D call. V lost 2 bases, J lost 6 bases, and 17 bases lay in between. This CDR3 is 16 amino acids long. Per germline, CDR1 MNHEY and CDR2 SVGEGT. This CDR3 is CASSYNSHAHSNEQFF. The CDR3 bases are TGTGCCAGCAGTTACAATTCCCACGCCCATAGCAATGAGCAGTTCTTC.

CDR3 amino acids: CASRAVYSYEQYF. The CDR3 region has the DNA TGTGCCAGCAGAGCGGTTTACTCCTACGAGCAGTACTTC. The genes are TRBV6-2 or TRBV6-3 and TRBJ2-7, with D possibly TRBD2 on 5 matching bases. CDR3 length: 13 amino acids. Germline-derived CDR1 and CDR2 are MNHEY and SVGEGT. With 6 bases removed from V and 0 bases from J, the gap between germline ends came to 9 bases.

This clonotype was detected only a few times. The chain carries TRBV28 and TRBJ2-7, with D perhaps matching TRBD1 (5 bases). CDR1 and CDR2 from the germline V gene are MDHEN and SYDVKM. The V end was cut by 6 bases, the J end by 9 bases, with 15 bases between. The CDR3 runs to 12 residues. The CDR3 spells CASSDGSQGQYF. The CDR3 DNA reads as TGTGCCAGCAGCGACGGTAGTCAGGGGCAGTACTTC.

This clonotype has a handful of counts. The chain uses TRBV7-3 and TRBJ2-1; 7 positions match TRBD1. The trim removed 2 bases at V and 5 bases at J, leaving 3 bases unmatched. CDR1 and CDR2 from the germline V gene are SGHTA and FQGTGA. CDR3 size: 14 residues. Written as DNA, the CDR3 is TGTGCCAGCAGCTTAGGAGACAGGGACAATGAGCAGTTCTTC. This sequence encodes CASSLGDRDNEQFF.

The chain has TRBV7-2 and TRBJ2-5, with D possibly matching TRBD2 (7 bases). The CDR3 extends over 15 amino acids. Germline V gives CDR1 SGHTA, CDR2 FQGNSA. Trimming cost V 2 bases and J 4 bases, with 14 bases left between them. The CDR3 spells CASSLIGGEGETQYF. In DNA, the CDR3 is TGTGCCAGCAGCTTAATAGGGGGGGAAGGAGAGACCCAGTACTTC.

CDR3 DNA sequence: TGCAGTGCTAGAGATCAGAGTAGCGGGACGAACACCGGGGAGCTGTTTTTT. Protein: CSARDQSSGTNTGELFF. V usage is TRBV20-1 and J usage is TRBJ2-2; 8 nucleotides match TRBD2. CDR3 length: 17 residues. V lost 0 bases, J lost 0 bases, and 6 bases stayed unmatched. Germline lookup yields CDR1 DFQATT and CDR2 SNEGSKA (reference sequence).

This clonotype turned up a few times. The rearrangement links TRBV7-9 to TRBJ2-1, with TRBD2 identical over 13 bases. CDR3 size: 15 residues. The junction had 3 bases not matched to a gene; V was cut back by 2 bases and J by 8 bases. Germline CDR1 reads SEHNR; CDR2 reads FQNEAQ (reference sequence). The CDR3 loop reads CASSLQLAGGYEQFF. In nucleotides, the CDR3 is TGTGCCAGCAGCTTACAACTAGCGGGAGGGTATGAGCAGTTCTTC.

J is TRBJ2-7 and V is TRBV5-4; 9 bases match TRBD2. Germline loops: CDR1 SGHNT, CDR2 YYREEE (reference sequence). The CDR3 contains 16 residues. Unmatched junction bases numbered 8, after V lost 4 bases and J lost 0 bases. This CDR3 reads CASSPQTSGSSYEQYF. Written as DNA, the CDR3 is TGTGCCAGCAGCCCGCAGACTAGCGGAAGCTCCTACGAGCAGTACTTC.

This chain joins TRBV30 and TRBJ2-7, with D possibly TRBD2 on 6 matching bases. This CDR3 contains 14 residues. The germline V gene encodes CDR1 GTSNPN and CDR2 SVGIG (reference sequence). Trimming took off 4 bases at V and 3 bases at J, with 16 bases between the two ends. The CDR3 sequence: CAWKGREGDYEQYF. The CDR3 coding sequence is TGTGCCTGGAAGGGGCGGGAAGGTGACTACGAGCAGTACTTC.

This chain joins TRBV19 and TRBJ1-5, with D possibly matching TRBD1 (5 bases). V was pared by 1 base and J by 6 bases, with 10 bases between. Germline values: CDR1 LNHDA, CDR2 SQIVND (reference sequence). The CDR3 sequence is 14 residues long. This CDR3 reads CASSIVPGRQPQHF. In DNA form, the CDR3 reads TGTGCCAGTAGTATAGTTCCAGGGCGTCAGCCCCAGCATTTT.

The chain recombines TRBV7-3 with TRBJ2-2; D assignment may be TRBD1 or TRBD2 (5 bases each). The CDR3 totals 16 residues. The V end lost 2 bases, the J end lost 5 bases, and 15 bases lay between the germline ends. CDR1 is SGHTA, CDR2 FQGTGA, per germline. This CDR3 is CASSLRGAGLTGELFF. The CDR3 DNA is TGTGCCAGCAGCTTACGAGGGGCCGGTTTAACCGGGGAGCTGTTTTTT.

This clonotype was observed a handful of times. This chain uses TRBV20-1 with TRBJ2-3; 8 bases match TRBD2. The CDR3 runs 15 residues. The V gene end was trimmed by 2 bases and the J gene end by 2 bases; junction bases not matched to a gene: 6. Germline lookup yields CDR1 DFQATT and CDR2 SNEGSKA (reference sequence). In nucleotides, the CDR3 is TGCAGTGCTAGATCCTTAGCGGGAAACACAGATACGCAGTATTTT. Its translation: CSARSLAGNTDTQYF.

This chain uses TRBV20-1 with TRBJ1-2; TRBD1 might be the D (5 bases). Deletions cut 6 bases from V and 1 base from J, with 18 bases between. Per the germline V gene, CDR1 is DFQATT and CDR2 is SNEGSKA (reference sequence). The CDR3 consists of 15 residues. The CDR3 region is CSAADRELINYGYTF. Here the CDR3 DNA reads TGCAGTGCCGCCGACAGAGAGCTCATTAACTATGGCTACACCTTC.

This clonotype has a handful of counts. V usage is TRBV7-2 and J usage is TRBJ2-5; maybe TRBD1 (5 bases). V shed 2 bases and J shed 1 base, with 8 bases lying between them. CDR1 and CDR2 (germline): SGHTA, FQGNSA. This CDR3 region has 14 residues. CDR3 in DNA: TGTGCCAGCAGCTTACCAGGGCCCCAAGAGACCCAGTACTTC. Its protein product is CASSLPGPQETQYF.

This clonotype was counted a few times. The chain combines TRBV6-2 or TRBV6-3 with TRBJ1-5; D perhaps matches TRBD1 (5 bases). In germline, CDR1 is MNHEY, CDR2 SVGEGT. Trimming took off 6 bases at V and 7 bases at J, with 16 bases between the two ends. The CDR3 runs 14 residues. CDR3 amino acids: CASRRDGAGQPQHF. In nucleotides, the CDR3 is TGTGCCAGCAGGCGAGACGGGGCAGGCCAGCCCCAGCATTTT.

This clonotype was counted between two and nine times. One junction end does not reproduce the germline sequence, and a read error may be involved. The genes are TRBV7-7 and TRBJ2-2; D might be TRBD1 or TRBD2, each matching 5 bases. This CDR3 is 15 amino acids long. Germline loops: CDR1 SSHAT, CDR2 FNYEAQ (reference sequence). In nucleotides, the CDR3 is TGTGCTAGCAGCCACGACTATGGGGGCACCGGGGAGCTGTTTTTT. This sequence encodes CASSHDYGGTGELFF.

The chain joins TRBV6-4 to TRBJ2-1; 8 bases line up with TRBD2. CDR1 and CDR2 from the germline V gene are MRHNA and SNTAGT. This CDR3 comprises 13 residues. Trimming at V came to 2 bases and at J to 10 bases, leaving 4 bases not matched to a gene. CDR3 sequence (DNA): TGTGCCAGCAGTGACCCGGGAGGGAGCGAGCAGTTCTTC. It specifies CASSDPGGSEQFF.